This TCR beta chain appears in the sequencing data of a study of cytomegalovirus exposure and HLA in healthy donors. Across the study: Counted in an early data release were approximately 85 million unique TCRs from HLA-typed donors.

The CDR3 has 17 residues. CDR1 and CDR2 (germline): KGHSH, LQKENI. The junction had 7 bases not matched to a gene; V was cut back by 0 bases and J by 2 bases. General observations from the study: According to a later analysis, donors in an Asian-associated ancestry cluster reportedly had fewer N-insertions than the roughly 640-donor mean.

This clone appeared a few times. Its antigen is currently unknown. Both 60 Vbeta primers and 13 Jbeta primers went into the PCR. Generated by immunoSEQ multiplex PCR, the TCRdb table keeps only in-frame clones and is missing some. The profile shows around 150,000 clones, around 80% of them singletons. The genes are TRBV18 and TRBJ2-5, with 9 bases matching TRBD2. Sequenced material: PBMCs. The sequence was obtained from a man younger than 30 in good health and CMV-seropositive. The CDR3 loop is CASSPPEFLAGQETQYF. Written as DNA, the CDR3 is TGTGCCAGCTCACCACCGGAATTTCTAGCGGGGCAAGAGACCCAGTACTTC. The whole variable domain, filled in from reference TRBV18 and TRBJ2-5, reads NAGVMQNPRHLVRRRGQEARLRCSPMKGHSHVYWYRQLPEEGLKFMVYLQKENIIDESGMPKERFSAEFPKEGPSILRIQQVVRGDSAAYFCASSPPEFLAGQETQYFGPGTRLLVL.